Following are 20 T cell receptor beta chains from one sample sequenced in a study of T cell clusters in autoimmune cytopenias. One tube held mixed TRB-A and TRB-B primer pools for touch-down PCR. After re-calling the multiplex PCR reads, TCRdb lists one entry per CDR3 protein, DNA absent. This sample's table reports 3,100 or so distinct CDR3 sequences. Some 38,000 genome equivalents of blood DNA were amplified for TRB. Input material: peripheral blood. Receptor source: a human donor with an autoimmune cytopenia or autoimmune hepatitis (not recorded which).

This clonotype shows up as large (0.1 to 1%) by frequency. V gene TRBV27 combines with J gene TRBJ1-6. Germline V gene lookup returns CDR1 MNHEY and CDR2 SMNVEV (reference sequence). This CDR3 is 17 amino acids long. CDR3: CASSLGWRLLDNSPLHF.

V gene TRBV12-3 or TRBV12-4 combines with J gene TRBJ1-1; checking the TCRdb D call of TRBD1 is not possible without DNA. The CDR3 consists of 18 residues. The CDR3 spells CASSLAASIAPLWTEAFF.

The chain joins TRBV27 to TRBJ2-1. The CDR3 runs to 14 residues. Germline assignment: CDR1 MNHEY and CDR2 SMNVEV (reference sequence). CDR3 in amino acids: CASQERSSYNEQFF.

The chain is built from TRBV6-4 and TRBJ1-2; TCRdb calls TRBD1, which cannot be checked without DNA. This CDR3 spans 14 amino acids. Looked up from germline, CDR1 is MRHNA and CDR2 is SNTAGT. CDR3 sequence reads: CASSEGNRGYGYTF.

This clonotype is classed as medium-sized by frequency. This CDR3 is CAWSQTGSPLHF. The chain has TRBV30 and TRBJ1-6; the TRBD1 assignment by TCRdb is unverifiable without DNA. Germline V gives CDR1 GTSNPN, CDR2 SVGIG (reference sequence). The CDR3 loop spans 12 amino acids. The whole variable domain, remainder taken from reference TRBV30 and TRBJ1-6, is SQTIHQWPATLVQPVGSPLSLECTVEGTSNPNLYWYRQAAGRGLQLLFYSVGIGQISSEVPQNLSASRPQDRQFILSSKKLLLSDSGFYLCAWSQTGSPLHFGNGTRLTVT.

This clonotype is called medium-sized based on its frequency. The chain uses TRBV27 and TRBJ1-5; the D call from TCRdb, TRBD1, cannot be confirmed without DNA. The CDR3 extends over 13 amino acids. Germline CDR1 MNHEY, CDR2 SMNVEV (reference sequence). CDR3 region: CASSTNRGKPQHF.

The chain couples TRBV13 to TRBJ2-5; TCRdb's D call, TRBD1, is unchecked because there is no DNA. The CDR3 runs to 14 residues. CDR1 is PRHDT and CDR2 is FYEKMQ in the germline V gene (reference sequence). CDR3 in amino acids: CASSPGQDGETQYF.

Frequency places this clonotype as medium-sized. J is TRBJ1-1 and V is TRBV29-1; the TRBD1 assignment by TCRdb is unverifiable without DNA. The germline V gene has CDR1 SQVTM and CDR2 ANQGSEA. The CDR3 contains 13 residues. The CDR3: CSVPGQLHTEAFF.

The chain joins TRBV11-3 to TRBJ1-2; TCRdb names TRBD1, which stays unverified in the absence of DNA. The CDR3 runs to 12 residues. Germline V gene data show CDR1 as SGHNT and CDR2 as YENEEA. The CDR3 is CASSRGPEVATF. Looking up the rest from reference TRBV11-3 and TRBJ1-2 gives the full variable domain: EAGVVQSPRYKIIEKKQPVAFWCNPISGHNTLYWYLQNLGQGPELLIRYENEEAVDDSQLPKDRFSAERLKGVDSTLKIQPAELGDSAVYLCASSRGPEVATFGSGTRLTVV.

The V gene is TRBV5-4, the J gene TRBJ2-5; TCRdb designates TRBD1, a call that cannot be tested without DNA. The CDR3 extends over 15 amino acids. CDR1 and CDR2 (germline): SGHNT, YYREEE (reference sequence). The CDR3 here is CASSFPGLGTETQYF.

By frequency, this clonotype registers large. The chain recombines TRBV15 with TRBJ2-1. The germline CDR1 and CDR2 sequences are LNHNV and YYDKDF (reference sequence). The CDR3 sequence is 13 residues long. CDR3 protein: CATSSNQDNEQFF.

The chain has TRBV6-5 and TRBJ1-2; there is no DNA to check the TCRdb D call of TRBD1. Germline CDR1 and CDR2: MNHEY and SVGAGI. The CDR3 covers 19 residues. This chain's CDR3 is CASSYAFSTGNLAHYGYTF.

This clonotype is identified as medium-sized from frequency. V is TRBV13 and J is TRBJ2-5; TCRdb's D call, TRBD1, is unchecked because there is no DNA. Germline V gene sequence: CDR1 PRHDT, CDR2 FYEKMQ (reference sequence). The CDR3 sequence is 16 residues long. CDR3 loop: CASSSRQGAVDETQYF.

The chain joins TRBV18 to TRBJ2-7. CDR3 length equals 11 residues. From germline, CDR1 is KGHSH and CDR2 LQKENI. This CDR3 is CASSPNKGQYF.

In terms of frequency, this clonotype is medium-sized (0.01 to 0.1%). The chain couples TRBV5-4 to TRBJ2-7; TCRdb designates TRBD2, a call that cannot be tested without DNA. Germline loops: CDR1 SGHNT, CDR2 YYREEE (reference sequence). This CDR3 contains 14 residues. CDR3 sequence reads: CASSPRVDSYEQYF.

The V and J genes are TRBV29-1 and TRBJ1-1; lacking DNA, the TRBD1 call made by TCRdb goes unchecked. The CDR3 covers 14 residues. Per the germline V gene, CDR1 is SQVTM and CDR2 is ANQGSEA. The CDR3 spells CSVGILGALTEAFF.

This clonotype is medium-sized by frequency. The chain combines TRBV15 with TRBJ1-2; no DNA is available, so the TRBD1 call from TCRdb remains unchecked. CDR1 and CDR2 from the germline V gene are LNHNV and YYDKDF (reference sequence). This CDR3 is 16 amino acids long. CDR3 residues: CATSRDGGAGNYGYTF.

The CDR3 loop is CASSYPPYTEAFF. This chain joins TRBV6-2 or TRBV6-3 and TRBJ1-1; TCRdb outputs TRBD1, but without DNA this stays unchecked. Germline V gene sequence: CDR1 MNHEY, CDR2 SVGEGT. CDR3 size: 13 residues.

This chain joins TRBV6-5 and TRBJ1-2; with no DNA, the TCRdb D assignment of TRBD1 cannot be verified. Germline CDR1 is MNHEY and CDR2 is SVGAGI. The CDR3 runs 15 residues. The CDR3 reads CASSGGRQGENGYTF.

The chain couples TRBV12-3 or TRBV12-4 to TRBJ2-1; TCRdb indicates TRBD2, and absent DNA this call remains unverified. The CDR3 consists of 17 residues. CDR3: CASRAHGTSGGGHEQFF.